Listed below are T cell receptor beta chains from one sample, sequenced in a study of T cells in Graves' hyperthyroidism and ophthalmopathy. TCRdb re-analysed the multiplex PCR reads in MiXCR, keeping a single row per CDR3 protein. The table lists about 640,000 distinct CDR3 sequences, less than 25% of them singletons. Material for sequencing was blood. These receptor sequences come from a man aged 25 to 45 with Graves' ophthalmopathy. The CDR3 runs from the conserved cysteine through the conserved F or W. The D gene is left open where the match is weak. The listing skips clone size in some rows; elsewhere it reads once, few, many or a size class.

d_gene: NA
abundance: many
v_gene: TRBV5-8
j_gene: TRBJ1-2
CDR3aa: CASSLGPGGSPGYTF
CDR3nt: TGTGCCAGCAGCTTGGGTCCCGGGGGAAGTCCTGGCTACACCTTC

d_gene: NA
abundance: many
v_gene: TRBV11-2
j_gene: TRBJ1-3
CDR3aa: CASSFNSGNTIYF
CDR3nt: TGTGCCAGCAGCTTCAACTCTGGAAACACCATATATTTT

d_gene: NA
abundance: many
v_gene: TRBV30
j_gene: TRBJ2-5
CDR3aa: CARSGSPQETQYF
CDR3nt: TGTGCCCGCTCAGGGTCCCCACAAGAGACCCAGTACTTC

d_gene: NA
abundance: once
v_gene: TRBV9
j_gene: TRBJ1-2
CDR3aa: CASSVGGITNYGYTF
CDR3nt: TGTGCCAGCAGCGTAGGCGGGATTACTAACTATGGCTACACCTTC

d_gene: NA
abundance: few
v_gene: TRBV6-2/TRBV6-3
j_gene: TRBJ2-2
CDR3aa: CASSYYAELFF
CDR3nt: TGTGCCAGCAGTTATTATGCGGAGCTGTTTTTT

d_gene: TRBD1
abundance: NA
v_gene: TRBV24-1
j_gene: TRBJ2-2
CDR3aa: CATSDPPGQGANTGELFF
CDR3nt: TGTGCCACCAGTGATCCCCCGGGACAGGGGGCGAACACCGGGGAGCTGTTTTTT

d_gene: TRBD1
abundance: NA
v_gene: TRBV28
j_gene: TRBJ1-6
CDR3aa: CASSHNYYAGGRGSTAISPLHF
CDR3nt: TGTGCCAGCAGTCACAACTATTACGCCGGAGGCAGGGGGTCGACAGCAATTTCACCCCTCCACTTT

d_gene: TRBD1
abundance: NA
v_gene: TRBV24-1
j_gene: TRBJ2-1
CDR3aa: CATSDTDRGHEQFF
CDR3nt: TGTGCCACCAGTGATACGGACAGGGGACATGAGCAGTTCTTC

d_gene: TRBD2
abundance: few
v_gene: TRBV12-3/TRBV12-4
j_gene: TRBJ2-7
CDR3aa: CASSLVGLAEQYF
CDR3nt: TGTGCCAGCAGTTTAGTGGGACTAGCCGAGCAGTACTTC

d_gene: NA
abundance: NA
v_gene: TRBV19
j_gene: TRBJ1-2
CDR3aa: CASRIGGIGNYGYTF
CDR3nt: TGTGCCAGTAGAATCGGGGGGATTGGTAACTATGGCTACACCTTC

d_gene: NA
abundance: NA
v_gene: TRBV28
j_gene: TRBJ1-5
CDR3aa: CASSFATGTYSNQPQHF
CDR3nt: TGTGCCAGCAGTTTTGCGACAGGAACATATAGCAATCAGCCCCAGCATTTT

d_gene: NA
abundance: few
v_gene: TRBV6-1
j_gene: TRBJ1-3
CDR3aa: CASSARDSGNTIYF
CDR3nt: TGTGCCAGCAGCGCTCGGGACTCTGGAAACACCATATATTTT

d_gene: NA
abundance: many
v_gene: TRBV27
j_gene: TRBJ1-5
CDR3aa: CASGFNQPQHF
CDR3nt: TGTGCCAGCGGCTTTAATCAGCCCCAGCATTTT

d_gene: NA
abundance: many
v_gene: TRBV20-1
j_gene: TRBJ2-7
CDR3aa: CSAFRTAYEQYF
CDR3nt: TGCAGTGCTTTCCGGACAGCATACGAGCAGTACTTC

d_gene: NA
abundance: many
v_gene: TRBV20-1
j_gene: TRBJ1-1
CDR3aa: CSARITGPGTEAFF
CDR3nt: TGCAGTGCTAGGATAACAGGGCCTGGAACTGAAGCTTTCTTT

d_gene: NA
abundance: NA
v_gene: TRBV6-1
j_gene: TRBJ1-3
CDR3aa: CASSYSVSGNTIYF
CDR3nt: TGTGCCAGCAGTTATAGTGTCTCTGGAAACACCATATATTTT

d_gene: TRBD2
abundance: few
v_gene: TRBV6-2/TRBV6-3
j_gene: TRBJ2-1
CDR3aa: CASSPPGLAGESSIYNEQFF
CDR3nt: TGTGCCAGCAGCCCCCCGGGACTAGCGGGAGAGTCCAGTATCTACAATGAGCAGTTCTTC